What follows are 16 T cell receptor beta chains derived from one specimen sequenced in a study of cytomegalovirus exposure and HLA in healthy donors. The primer mix had 60 Vbeta and 13 Jbeta primers. Data came from immunoSEQ multiplex PCR; TCRdb stores just in-frame clones and leaves some out. The sample lists under 150,000 clones; roughly 80% were seen once. Sequencing used PBMCs. The source of these receptors is a woman between 40 and 55 years old in good health and CMV-seropositive.

The V gene is TRBV2, the J gene TRBJ2-1; TRBD1 is a possible D gene (6 bases). Germline V gene data show CDR1 as SNHLY and CDR2 as FYNNEI. V was trimmed by 6 bases and J by 9 bases, leaving 12 bases between them. The CDR3 is 12 residues long. The CDR3 protein is CASRLGQIEQFF. The DNA of the CDR3 is TGTGCCAGCAGGCTCGGACAGATTGAGCAGTTCTTC.

The rearrangement uses TRBV5-1 and TRBJ1-4; possible D gene TRBD1, 5 bases. V dropped 0 bases and J dropped 10 bases, with 28 bases sitting between them. Per germline, CDR1 SGHRS and CDR2 YFSETQ. The CDR3 has 19 residues. CDR3 coding DNA: TGCGCCAGCAGCTTGGTTGCCGGGGGGGGTAACCAACATCGGGGAAAACTGTTTTTT. Residues: CASSLVAGGGNQHRGKLFF.

The chain carries TRBV6-1 and TRBJ1-1; D remains unclear. Germline V gene sequence: CDR1 MNHNS, CDR2 SASEGT. V was shortened by 7 bases and J by 0 bases, with 3 bases between the two germline ends. The CDR3 consists of 11 residues. CDR3 nucleotides: TGTGCCAGCACCGTGAACACTGAAGCTTTCTTT. It codes for CASTVNTEAFF.

The chain joins TRBV7-9 to TRBJ1-2; 8 bases match TRBD1. The CDR3 runs to 17 residues. J lost 4 bases, V lost 0 bases, and 10 bases had no gene match. The germline gives CDR1 SEHNR, CDR2 FQNEAQ (reference sequence). The CDR3 nucleotides read TGTGCCAGCAGCTTAGCGTCGGCGGGACAGGAGCCCTATGGCTACACCTTC. Its protein product is CASSLASAGQEPYGYTF.

Here the CDR3 reads CASSYSRHGTQYF. The CDR3 region has the DNA TGTGCCAGCAGTTACTCGAGACATGGCACGCAGTATTTT. The genes are TRBV6-6 and TRBJ2-3; D ambiguous. Germline assignment: CDR1 MNHNY and CDR2 SVGAGI (reference sequence). Trimming shortened V by 0 bases and J by 9 bases, and 10 bases separated the two germline ends. CDR3 length: 13 residues.

V gene TRBV27 combines with J gene TRBJ1-1, with D maybe TRBD1 (5 bases). This CDR3 region has 13 residues. Trimming removed 6 bases from V and 4 bases from J, with 12 bases in between. The germline gives CDR1 MNHEY, CDR2 SMNVEV (reference sequence). CDR3 DNA: TGTGCCAGCAGACTCCGTAGGGGCACTGAAGCTTTCTTT. This sequence encodes CASRLRRGTEAFF.

The chain uses TRBV7-9 and TRBJ2-1; 10 bases align to TRBD2. Germline V gene sequence: CDR1 SEHNR, CDR2 FQNEAQ (reference sequence). The CDR3 spans 14 residues. J lost 10 bases, V lost 5 bases, and 8 bases had no gene match. The CDR3 bases are TGTGCCAGCAGCCCGCTAGCGGGGGTTGGGGAGCAGTTCTTC. Translated: CASSPLAGVGEQFF.

J is TRBJ1-4 and V is TRBV7-6, with unresolved D. CDR1 is SGHVS and CDR2 is FNYEAQ in the germline V gene. Trimming cost V 2 bases and J 5 bases, with 6 bases left between them. This CDR3 spans 13 amino acids. CDR3 region: CASSLQENEKLFF. CDR3 DNA sequence: TGTGCCAGCAGCTTACAAGAGAATGAAAAACTGTTTTTT.

The chain couples TRBV7-9 to TRBJ1-1; D is undetermined. Looked up from germline, CDR1 is SEHNR and CDR2 is FQNEAQ (reference sequence). The CDR3 covers 13 residues. V dropped 2 bases and J dropped 6 bases, with 10 bases sitting between them. DNA of the CDR3: TGTGCCAGCAGCTTAAGGAGGGCAGCTGAAGCTTTCTTT. Translation: CASSLRRAAEAFF.

The chain is built from TRBV27 and TRBJ1-5; 7 bases agree with TRBD1. Trimming removed 5 bases from V and 7 bases from J; junction bases left unmatched: 5. Germline V gene lookup returns CDR1 MNHEY and CDR2 SMNVEV (reference sequence). The CDR3 contains 13 residues. CDR3 residues: CASSEQGRQPQHF. The CDR3 coding sequence is TGTGCCAGCAGTGAACAGGGGCGCCAGCCCCAGCATTTT.

The chain combines TRBV28 with TRBJ1-1, with TRBD1 identical over 7 bases. The CDR3 has 14 residues. Looked up from germline, CDR1 is MDHEN and CDR2 is SYDVKM. V shed 7 bases, J shed 0 bases, and the junction held 5 bases outside the gene matches. The CDR3: CASIHGQVNTEAFF. The CDR3 DNA reads TGTGCCAGCATCCATGGACAGGTGAACACTGAAGCTTTCTTT.

The J gene is TRBJ1-5, the V gene TRBV21-1; TRBD1, as called in the table, went unchecked against the DNA. TRBV21-1 is labeled a pseudogene. The CDR3 is made up of 14 amino acids. This CDR3 reads CASWTGNGNQPQHF. The CDR3 DNA reads as TGTGCCAGTTGGACAGGGAACGGGAATCAGCCCCAGCATTTT.

This clone was found once. The chain uses TRBV9 and TRBJ1-1, with D maybe TRBD1 (5 bases). With 0 bases removed from V and 2 bases from J, the gap between germline ends came to 14 bases. Germline CDR1 is SGDLS and CDR2 is YYNGEE. The CDR3 contains 16 residues. CDR3 nucleotide sequence: TGTGCCAGCAGCGTAGGAATAGGGGTGAAAAACACTGAAGCTTTCTTT. The encoded protein is CASSVGIGVKNTEAFF.

The chain links TRBV7-9 to TRBJ1-5; 8 bases are a match to TRBD1. The ends lost 5 bases at V and 0 bases at J; junction bases unmatched: 6. The CDR3 covers 16 residues. CDR1 and CDR2 (germline): SEHNR, FQNEAQ (reference sequence). This chain's CDR3 is CASSPAGGLSNQPQHF. CDR3 nucleotides: TGTGCCAGCAGCCCCGCAGGGGGCCTTAGCAATCAGCCCCAGCATTTT.

The chain uses TRBV30 and TRBJ1-4, with a weak D call TRBD1 (6 bases). Germline-derived CDR1 and CDR2 are GTSNPN and SVGIG (reference sequence). The CDR3 totals 13 residues. The V end was cut by 4 bases, the J end by 3 bases, with 9 bases between. Written as DNA, the CDR3 is TGTGCCTGGAATGGACAGCCTAATGAAAAACTGTTTTTT. Translated: CAWNGQPNEKLFF.

The chain is built from TRBV11-1 and TRBJ1-4; D is undetermined. V lost 5 bases to trimming and J lost 0 bases, with 10 bases between them. This CDR3 contains 15 residues. The germline gives CDR1 SGHAT, CDR2 FQDESV (reference sequence). Here the CDR3 reads CASSPRKATNEKLFF. CDR3 DNA sequence: TGTGCCAGCAGCCCGAGGAAGGCAACTAATGAAAAACTGTTTTTT.